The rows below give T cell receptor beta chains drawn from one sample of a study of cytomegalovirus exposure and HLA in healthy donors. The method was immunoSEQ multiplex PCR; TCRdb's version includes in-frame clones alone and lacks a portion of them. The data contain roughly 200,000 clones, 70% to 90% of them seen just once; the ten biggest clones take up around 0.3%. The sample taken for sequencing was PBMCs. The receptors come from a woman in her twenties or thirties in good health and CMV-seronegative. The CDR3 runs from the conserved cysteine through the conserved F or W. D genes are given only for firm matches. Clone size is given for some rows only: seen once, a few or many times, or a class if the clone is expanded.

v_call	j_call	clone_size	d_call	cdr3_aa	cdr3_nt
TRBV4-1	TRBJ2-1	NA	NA	CASSQAGYGLNEQFF	TGCGCCAGCAGCCAGGCAGGGTACGGGTTGAATGAGCAGTTCTTC
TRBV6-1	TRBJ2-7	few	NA	CASTNAYEQYF	TGTGCCAGCACCAATGCCTACGAGCAGTACTTC
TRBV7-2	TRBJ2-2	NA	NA	CASSLRTGNTGELFF	TGTGCCAGCAGCTTACGAACAGGGAACACCGGGGAGCTGTTTTTT
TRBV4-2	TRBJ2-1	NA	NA	CASSQDRGIYNEQFF	TGTGCCAGCAGCCAAGATAGGGGAATCTACAATGAGCAGTTCTTC
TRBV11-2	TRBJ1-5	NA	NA	CASSLDGGNQPQHF	TGTGCCAGCAGCTTAGATGGAGGTAATCAGCCCCAGCATTTT
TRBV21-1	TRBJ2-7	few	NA	CASSTYSTGSYEQYF	TGTGCCAGCAGCACATACTCGACAGGGTCCTACGAGCAGTACTTC
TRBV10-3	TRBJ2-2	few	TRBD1	CAISGTGNTGELFF	TGTGCCATCTCCGGGACAGGGAACACCGGGGAGCTGTTTTTT
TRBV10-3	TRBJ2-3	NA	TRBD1	CAISGQGADTQYF	TGTGCCATCAGCGGCCAGGGGGCAGATACGCAGTATTTT
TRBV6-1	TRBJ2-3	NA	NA	CASSEVAGPTDTQYF	TGTGCCAGCAGTGAAGTCGCGGGACCCACAGATACGCAGTATTTT
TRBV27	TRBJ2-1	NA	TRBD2	CASSLSAGVGNEQFF	TGTGCCAGCAGTTTATCCGCGGGAGTGGGTAATGAGCAGTTCTTC
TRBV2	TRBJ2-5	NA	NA	CASSSSIARETQYF	TGTGCCAGCAGTTCTTCAATAGCGCGAGAGACCCAGTACTTC
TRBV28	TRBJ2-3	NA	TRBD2	CASSFQLAGGADTQYF	TGTGCCAGCAGTTTCCAACTAGCGGGGGGGGCAGATACGCAGTATTTT
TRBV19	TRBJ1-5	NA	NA	CASSIIDGNQPQHF	TGTGCCAGTAGTATAATAGATGGCAATCAGCCCCAGCATTTT
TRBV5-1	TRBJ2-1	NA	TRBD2	CASSLGSSGVGDEQFF	TGCGCCAGCAGCTTGGGTTCTAGCGGGGTCGGGGATGAGCAGTTCTTC
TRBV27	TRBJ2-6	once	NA	CASSSRGAGANVLTF	TGTGCCAGCAGTTCCAGGGGGGCCGGGGCCAACGTCCTGACTTTC
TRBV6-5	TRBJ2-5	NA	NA	CASSYGADVTQETQYF	TGTGCCAGCAGTTATGGAGCTGACGTCACTCAAGAGACCCAGTACTTC
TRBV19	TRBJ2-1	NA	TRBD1	CASSRTGLSSYNEQFF	TGTGCCAGTAGCCGGACAGGGTTAAGCTCCTACAATGAGCAGTTCTTC
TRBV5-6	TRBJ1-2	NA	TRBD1	CASRVQGHYGYTF	TGTGCCAGCAGGGTACAGGGGCACTATGGCTACACCTTC
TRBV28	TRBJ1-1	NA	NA	CASTFRNTEAFF	TGTGCCAGCACCTTTAGGAACACTGAAGCTTTCTTT
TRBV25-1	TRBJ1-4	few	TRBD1	CASSGGQGNEKLFF	TGTGCCAGCAGTGGGGGACAGGGGAATGAAAAACTGTTTTTT
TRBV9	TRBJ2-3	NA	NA	CASSVDFGGGADTQYF	TGTGCCAGCAGCGTAGATTTTGGGGGCGGCGCAGATACGCAGTATTTT
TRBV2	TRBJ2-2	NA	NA	CASQILEGPGELFF	TGTGCCAGTCAAATTCTAGAAGGTCCCGGGGAGCTGTTTTTT
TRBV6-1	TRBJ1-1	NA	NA	CASTRDPDTYTEAFF	TGTGCCAGCACCCGTGACCCGGACACGTACACTGAAGCTTTCTTT
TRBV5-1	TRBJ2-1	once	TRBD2	CASSYLAGENNEQFF	TGCGCCAGCAGCTACCTAGCGGGAGAGAACAATGAGCAGTTCTTC
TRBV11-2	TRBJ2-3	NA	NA	CASSLVSGWTDTQYF	TGTGCCAGCAGCTTAGTATCGGGGTGGACAGATACGCAGTATTTT
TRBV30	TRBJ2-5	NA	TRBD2	CAWSFSTSDQETQYF	TGTGCCTGGAGTTTCTCTACTAGCGACCAAGAGACCCAGTACTTC
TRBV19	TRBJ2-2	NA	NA	CASSIDLPGELFF	TGTGCCAGTAGTATAGATCTCCCCGGGGAGCTGTTTTTT
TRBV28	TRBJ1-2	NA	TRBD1	CASSPRTGNYGYTF	TGTGCCAGCAGTCCCCGGACAGGGAACTATGGCTACACCTTC
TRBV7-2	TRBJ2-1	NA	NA	CASSLAAGTYNEQFF	TGTGCCAGCAGCTTAGCGGCAGGCACCTACAATGAGCAGTTCTTC
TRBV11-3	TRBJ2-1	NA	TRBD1	CASSLQGGQVHNEQFF	TGTGCCAGCAGTTTACAGGGGGGACAGGTCCACAATGAGCAGTTCTTC
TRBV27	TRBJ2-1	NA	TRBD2	CASSRTSGRNNEQFF	TGTGCCAGCAGTAGGACTAGCGGGAGGAATAATGAGCAGTTCTTC
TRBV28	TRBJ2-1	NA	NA	CASSPGGGRRNEQFF	TGTGCCAGCAGTCCCGGAGGGGGCAGGAGGAATGAGCAGTTCTTC
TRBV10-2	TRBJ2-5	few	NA	CASSADRQETQYF	TGCGCCAGCAGTGCGGACAGACAAGAGACCCAGTACTTC
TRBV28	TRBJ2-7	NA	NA	CASSDPGPRGSYEQYF	TGTGCCAGCAGCGACCCGGGCCCCCGGGGCTCCTACGAGCAGTACTTC
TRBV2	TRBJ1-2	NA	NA	CASSARGYYGYTF	TGTGCCAGCAGTGCCAGGGGTTACTATGGCTACACCTTC
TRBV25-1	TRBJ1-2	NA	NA	CASSETGNYGYTF	TGTGCCAGCAGTGAGACAGGAAACTATGGCTACACCTTC
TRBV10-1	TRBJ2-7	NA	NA	CASSPGLSYEQYF	TGCGCCAGCAGTCCTGGACTCTCCTACGAGCAGTACTTC
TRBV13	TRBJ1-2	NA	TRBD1	CASSVGQVDYGYTF	TGTGCCAGCAGCGTCGGACAGGTAGATTATGGCTACACCTTC
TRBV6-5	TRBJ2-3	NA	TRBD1	CASSSDRASTDTQYF	TGTGCCAGCAGTTCCGACAGGGCTAGCACAGATACGCAGTATTTT
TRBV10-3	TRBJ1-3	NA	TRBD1	CAISRQGNGNTIYF	TGTGCCATCAGTAGACAGGGAAATGGAAACACCATATATTTT
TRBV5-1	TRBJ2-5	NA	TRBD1	CASSPGTAQETQYF	TGCGCCAGCAGTCCCGGGACAGCCCAAGAGACCCAGTACTTC
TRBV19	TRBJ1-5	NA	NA	CASTAQTSKGNQPQHF	TGTGCCAGTACCGCGCAAACTAGTAAGGGCAATCAGCCCCAGCATTTT
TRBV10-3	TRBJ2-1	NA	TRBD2	CAISSTQLWALAGNEQFF	TGTGCCATCAGCTCGACGCAGCTTTGGGCCCTAGCGGGGAATGAGCAGTTCTTC
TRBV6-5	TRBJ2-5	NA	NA	CASRRWETQYF	TGTGCCAGCAGGCGATGGGAGACCCAGTACTTC
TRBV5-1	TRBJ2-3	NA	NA	CASSLVEGGPGDTQYF	TGCGCCAGCAGCTTGGTTGAGGGGGGGCCGGGAGATACGCAGTATTTT
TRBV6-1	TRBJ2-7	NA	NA	CASGRGIDEQYF	TGTGCCAGCGGCAGGGGAATCGACGAGCAGTACTTC
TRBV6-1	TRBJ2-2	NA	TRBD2	CASRRDYSTGELFF	TGTGCCAGCAGACGGGACTACTCCACCGGGGAGCTGTTTTTT
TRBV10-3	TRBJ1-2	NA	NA	CAISESSRYGYTF	TGTGCCATCAGTGAGTCGTCCAGGTATGGCTACACCTTC
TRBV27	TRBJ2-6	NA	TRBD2	CASSPQPHPGLAGASGANVLTF	TGTGCCAGCAGTCCCCAACCCCATCCGGGACTAGCGGGAGCTTCTGGGGCCAACGTCCTGACTTTC